What follows is one T cell receptor (beta chain) and its context. This record belongs to a study of control samples from healthy donors and cancer patients. Using immunoSEQ multiplex PCR, the repertoire was profiled, and TCRdb retains in-frame clones only, with some absent. The sample has around 230,000 clones; just under 95% are singletons. This CDR3 is 16 amino acids long. Losses at the gene ends were 3 bases for V and 4 bases for J; bases not matched to a gene: 8. The germline gives CDR1 SGDLS, CDR2 YYNGEE. This receptor was taken from a man aged 50 to 59 in good health. The genes are TRBV9 and TRBJ2-2; 8 bases align to TRBD1. Sequencing input: blood. The DNA for the CDR3 is TGTGCCAGCAGCGCGTATTCCGGGACAGGCACCGGGGAGCTGTTTTTT. Its translation: CASSAYSGTGTGELFF.